Listed below are T cell receptor beta chains from one sample, sequenced in a study of radiation and T cells in renal cell carcinoma. Sequencing was performed with immunoSEQ multiplex PCR; in TCRdb, only in-frame clones are kept and a portion is missing. The sample carries some 150,000 clones, approximately 90% recorded once. Sequences were derived from blood, sampled from a patient whose treatment included radiotherapy and nephrectomy. These receptor sequences come from a woman between 50 and 59 years old with renal cell carcinoma. CDR3s include the opening cysteine and the closing phenylalanine or tryptophan. The D gene is left open where the match is weak. Not all rows give a size; the values are once, few, many and, for expanded clones, a class.

clone size: few; V gene: TRBV5-5; J gene: TRBJ2-1; D gene: .; CDR3 protein: CASSPTGLGHNEQFF; CDR3 DNA: TGTGCCAGCAGCCCGACAGGCCTGGGGCACAATGAGCAGTTCTTC
clone size: .; V gene: TRBV9; J gene: TRBJ2-1; D gene: .; CDR3 protein: CASSVVGRWGTAHEQFF; CDR3 DNA: TGTGCCAGCAGCGTAGTAGGTAGGTGGGGTACGGCGCATGAGCAGTTCTTC
clone size: .; V gene: TRBV10-3; J gene: TRBJ1-2; D gene: .; CDR3 protein: CAISDPGIKDGYTF; CDR3 DNA: TGTGCCATCAGTGACCCAGGGATCAAGGATGGCTACACCTTC
clone size: .; V gene: TRBV5-1; J gene: TRBJ2-6; D gene: TRBD1; CDR3 protein: CASGTGLLSGANVLTF; CDR3 DNA: TGCGCCAGTGGGACAGGGCTTCTATCTGGGGCCAACGTCCTGACTTTC
clone size: once; V gene: TRBV11-2; J gene: TRBJ2-5; D gene: .; CDR3 protein: CASSLNPPPQETQYF; CDR3 DNA: TGTGCCAGCAGCTTAAACCCCCCCCCACAAGAGACCCAGTACTTC
clone size: .; V gene: TRBV4-1; J gene: TRBJ2-2; D gene: TRBD1; CDR3 protein: CASSQSGNRGAGELFF; CDR3 DNA: TGCGCCAGCAGCCAAAGCGGAAACAGGGGGGCCGGGGAGCTGTTTTTT
clone size: .; V gene: TRBV6-5; J gene: TRBJ2-7; D gene: .; CDR3 protein: CASSYTRGPGTYEQYF; CDR3 DNA: TGTGCCAGCAGTTACACCAGGGGACCCGGTACCTACGAGCAGTACTTC
clone size: .; V gene: TRBV5-5; J gene: TRBJ1-1; D gene: .; CDR3 protein: CASSLDRPNTEAFF; CDR3 DNA: TGTGCCAGCAGCTTGGACAGGCCGAACACTGAAGCTTTCTTT
clone size: .; V gene: TRBV19; J gene: TRBJ2-1; D gene: .; CDR3 protein: CASSMGLRGYNEQFF; CDR3 DNA: TGTGCCAGTAGTATGGGACTGCGGGGTTACAATGAGCAGTTCTTC
clone size: once; V gene: TRBV9; J gene: TRBJ1-4; D gene: .; CDR3 protein: CASSVEGGEKLFF; CDR3 DNA: TGTGCCAGCAGCGTCGAGGGGGGTGAAAAACTGTTTTTT
clone size: .; V gene: TRBV6-5; J gene: TRBJ1-2; D gene: TRBD1; CDR3 protein: CASSYNRGGFGYTF; CDR3 DNA: TGTGCCAGCAGTTACAACAGGGGAGGCTTTGGCTACACCTTC
clone size: once; V gene: TRBV5-1; J gene: TRBJ1-2; D gene: TRBD1; CDR3 protein: CASSEDRVTGYTF; CDR3 DNA: TGCGCCAGCAGCGAGGACAGGGTGACTGGCTACACCTTC
clone size: once; V gene: TRBV5-4; J gene: TRBJ1-1; D gene: .; CDR3 protein: CASSLGTGMNTEAFF; CDR3 DNA: TGTGCCAGCAGCTTGGGAACAGGGATGAACACTGAAGCTTTCTTT
clone size: .; V gene: TRBV27; J gene: TRBJ1-3; D gene: .; CDR3 protein: CASSLGRGGNTIYF; CDR3 DNA: TGTGCCAGCAGTTTAGGCAGGGGAGGAAACACCATATATTTT
clone size: .; V gene: TRBV19; J gene: TRBJ2-3; D gene: TRBD1; CDR3 protein: CASRDRAPFSTDTQYF; CDR3 DNA: TGTGCCAGCCGGGACAGGGCCCCCTTTAGCACAGATACGCAGTATTTT
clone size: once; V gene: TRBV2; J gene: TRBJ1-2; D gene: .; CDR3 protein: CASSGQVIYGYTF; CDR3 DNA: TGTGCCAGCAGTGGACAGGTGATCTATGGCTACACCTTC
clone size: .; V gene: TRBV2; J gene: TRBJ2-1; D gene: .; CDR3 protein: CASSEPGRVYNEQFF; CDR3 DNA: TGTGCCAGCAGTGAACCAGGGAGAGTCTACAATGAGCAGTTCTTC
clone size: .; V gene: TRBV5-1; J gene: TRBJ2-3; D gene: TRBD2; CDR3 protein: CASSLWGGSTDTQYF; CDR3 DNA: TGCGCCAGCAGCTTGTGGGGGGGTTCCACAGATACGCAGTATTTT
clone size: once; V gene: TRBV5-8; J gene: TRBJ1-5; D gene: .; CDR3 protein: CASSGRVDVRNQPQHF; CDR3 DNA: TGTGCCAGCAGCGGGAGGGTGGATGTGCGCAATCAGCCCCAGCATTTT
clone size: .; V gene: TRBV4-3; J gene: TRBJ2-3; D gene: .; CDR3 protein: CASSQDVSPTDTQYF; CDR3 DNA: TGCGCCAGCAGCCAAGATGTCAGCCCCACAGATACGCAGTATTTT
clone size: .; V gene: TRBV7-9; J gene: TRBJ1-1; D gene: .; CDR3 protein: CASSSLETGGFGEAFF; CDR3 DNA: TGTGCCAGCAGCTCACTGGAGACAGGCGGATTCGGTGAAGCTTTCTTT
clone size: many; V gene: TRBV21-1; J gene: TRBJ1-4; D gene: .; CDR3 protein: CASSKVARADEKLFF; CDR3 DNA: TGTGCCAGCAGCAAAGTCGCAAGGGCGGATGAAAAACTGTTTTTT
clone size: once; V gene: TRBV7-9; J gene: TRBJ2-3; D gene: .; CDR3 protein: CASSLGDSTDTQYF; CDR3 DNA: TGTGCCAGCAGCTTAGGGGACAGCACAGATACGCAGTATTTT
clone size: .; V gene: TRBV5-6; J gene: TRBJ1-4; D gene: .; CDR3 protein: CASSLVATNEKLFF; CDR3 DNA: TGTGCCAGCAGCTTGGTGGCAACTAATGAAAAACTGTTTTTT
clone size: .; V gene: TRBV2; J gene: TRBJ1-5; D gene: .; CDR3 protein: CASSVRASNQPQHF; CDR3 DNA: TGTGCCAGCAGTGTGAGGGCTAGCAATCAGCCCCAGCATTTT
clone size: .; V gene: TRBV18; J gene: TRBJ1-2; D gene: .; CDR3 protein: CASSPGRQIGYTF; CDR3 DNA: TGTGCCAGCTCACCAGGGCGACAGATTGGCTACACCTTC
clone size: .; V gene: TRBV21-1; J gene: TRBJ1-2; D gene: .; CDR3 protein: CASSKTTGERPYGYTF; CDR3 DNA: TGTGCCAGCAGCAAGACTACAGGAGAACGTCCCTATGGCTACACCTTC
clone size: .; V gene: TRBV7-2; J gene: TRBJ2-5; D gene: TRBD2; CDR3 protein: CASSLGPAGGPRQETQYF; CDR3 DNA: TGTGCCAGCAGCTTAGGACCAGCGGGGGGGCCCCGACAAGAGACCCAGTACTTC
clone size: .; V gene: TRBV19; J gene: TRBJ2-5; D gene: .; CDR3 protein: CASSMGSLQETQYF; CDR3 DNA: TGTGCCAGTAGTATGGGCAGCCTTCAAGAGACCCAGTACTTC
clone size: .; V gene: TRBV25-1; J gene: TRBJ1-2; D gene: .; CDR3 protein: CASSEAGTYGYTF; CDR3 DNA: TGTGCCAGCAGTGAAGCGGGAACCTATGGCTACACCTTC